This passage covers 3 T cell receptor beta chains from one sample sequenced in a study of T-cell memory formation after mild COVID-19. TCRdb fed the 5' RACE reads into MiXCR, producing one record per CDR3 protein. Among tens of thousands of distinct CDR3 sequences listed, 10% to 15% were seen once. Sequenced: PBMCs or a T cell subset sorted from them (not recorded which). The receptor source for this set is an adult woman who had mild COVID-19 (a few samples of this study predate the infection). Cell type and time point are not known.

In its sample, this clonotype was seen a few times. The V call is TRBV11-2, the J call TRBJ2-5; D is unclear. Per germline, CDR1 SGHAT and CDR2 FQNNGV. Trimming stripped 5 bases from V and 6 bases from J, with 10 bases between. The CDR3 contains 12 residues. CDR3 nucleotide sequence: TGTGCCAGCAGCCAGAGCATTAAGACCCAGTACTTC. This gives the protein CASSQSIKTQYF.

V is TRBV27 and J is TRBJ2-7, with D unclear. The CDR3 has 12 residues. Germline lookup yields CDR1 MNHEY and CDR2 SMNVEV (reference sequence). V shed 5 bases and J shed 0 bases, with 5 bases lying between them. CDR3: CASSTSSYEQYF. As DNA, the CDR3 is TGTGCCAGCAGTACCTCCTCCTACGAGCAGTACTTC.

This clonotype has more than one count but fewer than ten. The chain uses TRBV25-1 and TRBJ2-5, with a possible D match to TRBD1 (6 bases). This CDR3 region has 13 residues. V lost 3 bases, J lost 5 bases, and 10 bases lay in between. Per germline, CDR1 MGHDK and CDR2 SYGVNS. CDR3 in amino acids: CASSEDSWETQYF. Here the CDR3 DNA reads TGTGCCAGCAGTGAGGACAGTTGGGAGACCCAGTACTTC.